These 27 T cell receptor beta chains were all obtained from the same sample, sequenced in a study of blood T cell repertoires in COVID-19. Sequencing used immunoSEQ multiplex PCR; TCRdb keeps in-frame clones, though not all of them. Seen here are around 120,000 clones, 80% observed once, and the top ten hold around 1.9%. What was sequenced was peripheral blood. The receptors shown here come from a man aged 65 to 85 with acute or convalescent COVID-19.

The chain carries TRBV19 and TRBJ1-5; D is unclear. The germline V and J ends were trimmed by 3 bases and 2 bases, with 11 bases remaining between them. This CDR3 is 15 amino acids long. Germline CDR1 is LNHDA and CDR2 is SQIVND (reference sequence). The CDR3 spells CASSIPGGGNQPQHF. The CDR3 bases are TGTGCCAGTAGTATTCCGGGTGGTGGCAATCAGCCCCAGCATTTT.

The chain joins TRBV7-9 to TRBJ2-1, with no clear D. Trimming pared 4 bases from V and 0 bases from J, leaving 13 bases between. Per the germline V gene, CDR1 is SEHNR and CDR2 is FQNEAQ (reference sequence). The CDR3 covers 16 residues. Here the CDR3 DNA reads TGTGCCAGCAGCTCCCGAGAGTTGAGCTCCTACAATGAGCAGTTCTTC. Its protein product is CASSSRELSSYNEQFF.

The chain links TRBV4-1 to TRBJ2-3; the D gene is possibly TRBD2 (6 bases). CDR3 size: 16 residues. Per germline, CDR1 MGHRA and CDR2 YSYEKL. V was clipped by 1 base and J by 4 bases, with 15 bases between them. CDR3 nucleotide sequence: TGCGCCAGCAGCCAAGCGGCGGGGAATGGTGCAGATACGCAGTATTTT. Its translation is CASSQAAGNGADTQYF.

This clone was picked up one time. The V call is TRBV15, the J call TRBJ2-3; 7 nucleotides align to TRBD2. V lost 2 bases, J lost 0 bases, and 5 bases stayed unmatched. The CDR3 consists of 16 residues. Germline V gives CDR1 LNHNV, CDR2 YYDKDF (reference sequence). In DNA form, the CDR3 reads TGTGCCACCAGCAGAAATAGCGGGCGAAGCACAGATACGCAGTATTTT. It specifies CATSRNSGRSTDTQYF.

The rearrangement uses TRBV18 and TRBJ1-6; 7 bases map to TRBD1. The CDR3 extends over 15 amino acids. The V gene's germline CDR1 is KGHSH and CDR2 LQKENI. V lost 1 base to trimming and J lost 5 bases; unmatched junction nucleotides: 2. The CDR3, as DNA: TGTGCCAGCTCACCACAGACAGGGAATAATTCACCCCTCCACTTT. Its protein is CASSPQTGNNSPLHF. Filled out from reference TRBV18 and TRBJ1-6, the complete variable domain reads NAGVMQNPRHLVRRRGQEARLRCSPMKGHSHVYWYRQLPEEGLKFMVYLQKENIIDESGMPKERFSAEFPKEGPSILRIQQVVRGDSAAYFCASSPQTGNNSPLHFGNGTRLTVT.

V is TRBV7-9 and J is TRBJ2-3; 12 bases match TRBD2. This CDR3 has 15 residues. From germline, CDR1 is SEHNR and CDR2 FQNEAQ (reference sequence). Trimming at V came to 5 bases and at J to 5 bases, leaving 5 bases not matched to a gene. The CDR3 DNA sequence: TGTGCCAGCAGCGGAACTAGCGGGGGGCGAGATACGCAGTATTTT. Translating gives CASSGTSGGRDTQYF.

The chain joins TRBV6-5 to TRBJ1-6; TRBD1 aligns across 8 bases. Per the germline V gene, CDR1 is MNHEY and CDR2 is SVGAGI. The V segment lost 6 bases and the J segment 8 bases; nucleotides outside the gene matches: 6. CDR3 length equals 14 residues. Here the CDR3 reads CASRRTGLDSPLHF. DNA of the CDR3: TGTGCCAGCAGAAGGACAGGGTTAGATTCACCCCTCCACTTT.

This clone has only one observation. The chain carries TRBV10-1 and TRBJ2-5; 8 bases are shared with TRBD2. CDR3 length: 14 residues. Germline CDR1 and CDR2: WNHNN and SYGVQD (reference sequence). V trimming: 7 bases; J trimming: 6 bases; junction bases outside the gene matches: 10. The CDR3: CASNPGLGGKTQYF. The CDR3 coding sequence is TGCGCCAGCAATCCGGGACTAGGCGGGAAGACCCAGTACTTC.

The chain couples TRBV4-1 to TRBJ2-2; D might be TRBD2 (6 bases). Looked up from germline, CDR1 is MGHRA and CDR2 is YSYEKL. Trimming pared 4 bases from V and 0 bases from J, leaving 12 bases between. CDR3 length: 16 amino acids. CDR3 coding DNA: TGCGCCAGCAGCCGAGAGGGACTGGCGAACACCGGGGAGCTGTTTTTT. Translated: CASSREGLANTGELFF.

The V and J genes are TRBV19 and TRBJ1-2, with no clear D. The CDR3 is 12 amino acids. CDR1 and CDR2 (germline): LNHDA, SQIVND (reference sequence). The germline V and J ends were trimmed by 4 bases and 7 bases, with 10 bases remaining between them. CDR3 DNA sequence: TGTGCCAGTAGTACCCCTCGGGTTGGCTACACCTTC. The encoded protein is CASSTPRVGYTF.

This rearrangement joins TRBV27 to TRBJ2-2; 10 bases map to TRBD2. There are 17 residues in the CDR3. In germline, CDR1 is MNHEY, CDR2 SMNVEV (reference sequence). The V and J ends lost 2 bases and 4 bases, in that order; junction bases with no gene match: 7. The CDR3 sequence is CASSLLLAGVGTGELFF. For the CDR3, the DNA is TGTGCCAGCAGTTTACTTCTAGCGGGGGTGGGCACCGGGGAGCTGTTTTTT.

This sequence joins TRBV7-2 and TRBJ1-3, with D unclear. Trimming took off 2 bases at V and 1 base at J, with 9 bases between the two ends. CDR1 is SGHTA, CDR2 FQGNSA, per germline. CDR3 size: 15 residues. CDR3 protein: CASSLPGGSGNTIYF. The CDR3 nucleotides are TGTGCCAGCAGCTTACCTGGAGGGTCTGGAAACACCATATATTTT.

The V call is TRBV6-5, the J call TRBJ1-2, with TRBD1 matching 7 bases. The CDR3 consists of 15 residues. The V segment lost 5 bases and the J segment 0 bases; nucleotides outside the gene matches: 6. Germline CDR1 and CDR2: MNHEY and SVGAGI. CDR3 DNA: TGTGCCAGCAGTACGCGACAGGGAGCTAACTATGGCTACACCTTC. Residues: CASSTRQGANYGYTF.

This clone was observed a few times. Additional DNA sequences in this sample encode the identical CDR3. The genes are TRBV19 and TRBJ1-2; 7 nucleotides agree with TRBD1. Germline CDR1 reads LNHDA; CDR2 reads SQIVND (reference sequence). With 3 bases clipped from V and 3 bases from J, the junction kept 1 base outside the gene matches. This CDR3 is 13 amino acids long. For the CDR3, the DNA is TGTGCCAGTAGTATTGACAGGGACTATGGCTACACCTTC. It translates to CASSIDRDYGYTF.

V gene TRBV9 combines with J gene TRBJ1-1; 8 bases are a match to TRBD1. CDR3 length: 15 amino acids. Germline CDR1 and CDR2: SGDLS and YYNGEE. The V segment lost 0 bases and the J segment 1 base; nucleotides outside the gene matches: 2. CDR3 region: CASSVGGQANTEAFF. The CDR3 coding sequence is TGTGCCAGCAGCGTAGGGGGACAGGCGAACACTGAAGCTTTCTTT.

This sequence joins TRBV10-2 and TRBJ2-7, with D maybe TRBD1 (6 bases). Trimming removed 8 bases from V and 3 bases from J, with 14 bases in between. This CDR3 comprises 13 residues. From germline, CDR1 is WSHSY and CDR2 SAAADI. The CDR3 spells CASGLQGHYEQYF. DNA of the CDR3: TGCGCCAGCGGTTTACAGGGCCACTACGAGCAGTACTTC.

V gene TRBV19 combines with J gene TRBJ2-6, with a possible D match to TRBD2 (6 bases). The CDR3 runs to 17 residues. V shed 3 bases and J shed 4 bases, with 16 bases lying between them. Germline V gene data show CDR1 as LNHDA and CDR2 as SQIVND (reference sequence). CDR3 bases: TGTGCCAGTAGTATCACCACGGGGGTTAGCGGGGCCAACGTCCTGACTTTC. Residues: CASSITTGVSGANVLTF.

This rearrangement joins TRBV10-3 to TRBJ2-3; 9 positions agree with TRBD1. There are 13 residues in the CDR3. J lost 4 bases, V lost 10 bases, and 6 bases had no gene match. Germline CDR1 ENHRY, CDR2 SYGVKD. The CDR3 spells CATGQGIADTQYF. The CDR3 DNA reads as TGTGCCACCGGACAGGGGATCGCAGATACGCAGTATTTT.

The chain employs TRBV29-1 and TRBJ1-1; TRBD1 is a possible D gene (5 bases). V was pared by 0 bases and J by 4 bases, with 12 bases between. CDR3 length: 14 residues. From germline, CDR1 is SQVTM and CDR2 ANQGSEA. CDR3 sequence: CSVEDLIGGTEAFF. The CDR3 DNA sequence: TGCAGCGTTGAAGATCTCATCGGGGGCACTGAAGCTTTCTTT.

V gene TRBV5-4 combines with J gene TRBJ2-5; TRBD1 agrees at 7 bases. In germline, CDR1 is SGHNT, CDR2 YYREEE (reference sequence). The CDR3 is 16 residues long. Losses at the gene ends were 2 bases for V and 5 bases for J; bases not matched to a gene: 12. The CDR3 coding sequence is TGTGCCAGCAGCTTTCTGACGAGACAGGGTGGGGAGACCCAGTACTTC. Translation: CASSFLTRQGGETQYF.

The chain links TRBV29-1 to TRBJ2-7; 7 bases match TRBD1. The V segment lost 6 bases and the J segment 2 bases; nucleotides outside the gene matches: 7. Looked up from germline, CDR1 is SQVTM and CDR2 is ANQGSEA. The CDR3 extends over 13 amino acids. CDR3 in amino acids: CSVRAGTAYEQYF. DNA for the CDR3: TGCAGCGTCAGGGCCGGGACAGCCTACGAGCAGTACTTC.

V gene TRBV3-1 (or the pseudogene TRBV3-2) combines with J gene TRBJ2-3; 16 bases fit TRBD2. The length of the CDR3 is 18 residues. V lost 4 bases and J lost 1; bases outside the gene matches: 5. Germline CDR1 reads LGHDT; CDR2 reads YNNKEL (reference sequence). The CDR3 is CASSPGLAGGPGTDTQYF. The CDR3, as DNA: TGTGCCAGCAGCCCGGGACTAGCGGGGGGGCCAGGCACAGATACGCAGTATTTT.

The V call is TRBV5-1, the J call TRBJ1-1; 8 positions agree with TRBD1. After removal of 3 bases from V and 0 bases from J, the junction contained 4 bases not matched to a gene. The germline V gene has CDR1 SGHRS and CDR2 YFSETQ. CDR3 size: 15 residues. CDR3 in amino acids: CASSWVTGVNTEAFF. CDR3 coding DNA: TGCGCCAGCAGCTGGGTGACAGGGGTGAACACTGAAGCTTTCTTT.

CDR3 bases: TGTGCCAGCAGCCACACGACAGGGGCGAATGAAGCTTTCTTT. Residues: CASSHTTGANEAFF. J is TRBJ1-1 and V is TRBV28; 8 bases line up with TRBD1. The CDR3 loop spans 14 amino acids. The V gene's germline CDR1 is MDHEN and CDR2 SYDVKM. Losses at the gene ends were 6 bases for V and 7 bases for J; bases not matched to a gene: 10.

This chain links TRBV5-1 with TRBJ2-2; D is possibly TRBD2 (6 bases). With 5 bases removed from V and 4 bases from J, the gap between germline ends came to 6 bases. CDR3 length equals 12 residues. Germline V CDR1 and CDR2: SGHRS, YFSETQ. CDR3 residues: CASRTSTGELFF. The CDR3 DNA reads TGCGCCAGCAGGACTAGCACCGGGGAGCTGTTTTTT.

CDR3 residues: CASSRSSGGEETQYF. The DNA for the CDR3 is TGTGCCAGCAGCCGTAGTAGCGGGGGGGAAGAGACCCAGTACTTC. The V call is TRBV4-2, the J call TRBJ2-5, with 11 bases aligning to TRBD2. Per germline, CDR1 LGHNA and CDR2 YNFKEQ. This CDR3 is built from 15 residues. With V trimmed by 4 bases and J by 3 bases, 4 bases remained unmatched.

The chain recombines TRBV7-8 with TRBJ1-2; maybe TRBD1 (6 bases). The ends were cut back, 1 base at V and 2 bases at J, with 11 bases in the middle. The V gene's germline CDR1 is SGHVS and CDR2 FQNEAQ. The CDR3 loop spans 15 amino acids. Written as DNA, the CDR3 is TGTGCCAGCAGCTTAGGTTCAGGGGCCAACTATGGCTACACCTTC. Amino acids: CASSLGSGANYGYTF.